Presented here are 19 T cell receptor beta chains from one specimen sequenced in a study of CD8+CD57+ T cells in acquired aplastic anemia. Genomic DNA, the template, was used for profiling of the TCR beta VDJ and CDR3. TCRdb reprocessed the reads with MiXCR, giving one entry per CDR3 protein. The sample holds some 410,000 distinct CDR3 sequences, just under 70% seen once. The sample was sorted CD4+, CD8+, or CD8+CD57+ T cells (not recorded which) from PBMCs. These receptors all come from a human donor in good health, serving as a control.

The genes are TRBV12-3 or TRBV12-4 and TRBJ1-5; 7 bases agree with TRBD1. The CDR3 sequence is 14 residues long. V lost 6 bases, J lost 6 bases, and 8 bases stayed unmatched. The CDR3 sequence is CASSIGQVPQPQHF. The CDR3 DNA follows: TGTGCCAGCAGCATCGGACAGGTCCCTCAGCCCCAGCATTTT.

Written as DNA, the CDR3 is TGTGCCACCAGTGATTTCTGGGCGACAGGGGGCCAAGAGACCCAGTACTTC. It yields the protein CATSDFWATGGQETQYF. The chain couples TRBV24-1 to TRBJ2-5; 9 bases are shared with TRBD1. Germline loops: CDR1 KGHDR, CDR2 SFDVKD. The ends lost 1 base at V and 1 base at J; junction bases unmatched: 6. This CDR3 contains 17 residues.

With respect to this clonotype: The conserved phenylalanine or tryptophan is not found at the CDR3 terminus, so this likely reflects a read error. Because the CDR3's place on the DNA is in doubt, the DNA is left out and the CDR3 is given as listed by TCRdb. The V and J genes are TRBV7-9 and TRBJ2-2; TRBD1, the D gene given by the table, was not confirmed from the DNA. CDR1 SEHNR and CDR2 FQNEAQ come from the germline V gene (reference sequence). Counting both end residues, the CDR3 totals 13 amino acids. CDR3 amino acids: CASSLQGKGAVRA.

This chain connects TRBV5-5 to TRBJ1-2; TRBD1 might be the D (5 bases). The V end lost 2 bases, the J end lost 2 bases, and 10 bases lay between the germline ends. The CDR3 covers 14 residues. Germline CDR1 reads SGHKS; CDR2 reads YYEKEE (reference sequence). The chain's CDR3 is CASSFGGRNYGYTF. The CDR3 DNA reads TGTGCCAGCAGCTTCGGGGGGAGAAACTATGGCTACACCTTC. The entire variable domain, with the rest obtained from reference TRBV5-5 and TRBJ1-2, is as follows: DAGVTQSPTHLIKTRGQQVTLRCSPISGHKSVSWYQQVLGQGPQFIFQYYEKEERGRGNFPDRFSARQFPNYSSELNVNALLLGDSALYLCASSFGGRNYGYTFGSGTRLTVV.

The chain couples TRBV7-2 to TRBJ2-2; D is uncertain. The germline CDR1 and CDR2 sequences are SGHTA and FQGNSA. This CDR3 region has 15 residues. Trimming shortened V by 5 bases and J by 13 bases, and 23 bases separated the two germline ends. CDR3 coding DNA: TGTGCCAGCAGCCGGCAGAGAGGTATCACCGGGTTGCTGTTTTTT. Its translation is CASSRQRGITGLLFF.

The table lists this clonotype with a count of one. CDR3 residues: CASDIDQGNQPQHF. The CDR3 bases are TGTGCCAGCGACATAGACCAGGGAAATCAGCCCCAGCATTTT. This rearrangement joins TRBV12-5 to TRBJ1-5, with TRBD1 as a possible D gene (5 bases). The CDR3 extends over 14 amino acids. CDR1 is LGHNT, CDR2 FRNRAP, per germline.

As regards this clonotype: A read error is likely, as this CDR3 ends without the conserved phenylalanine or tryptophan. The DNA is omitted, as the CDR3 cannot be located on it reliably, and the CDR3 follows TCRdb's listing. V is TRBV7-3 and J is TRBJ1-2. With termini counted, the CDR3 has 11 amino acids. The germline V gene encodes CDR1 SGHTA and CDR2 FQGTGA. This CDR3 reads CASSLTIGNTI.

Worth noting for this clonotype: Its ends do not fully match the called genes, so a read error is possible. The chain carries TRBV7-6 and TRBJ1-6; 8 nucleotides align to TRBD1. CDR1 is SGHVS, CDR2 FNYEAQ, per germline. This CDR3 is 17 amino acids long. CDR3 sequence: CASSHEVRTGQETPLHF. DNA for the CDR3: TGCGCCAGCAGCCACGAGGTCCGGACAGGGCAAGAGACCCCCCTCCACTTT.

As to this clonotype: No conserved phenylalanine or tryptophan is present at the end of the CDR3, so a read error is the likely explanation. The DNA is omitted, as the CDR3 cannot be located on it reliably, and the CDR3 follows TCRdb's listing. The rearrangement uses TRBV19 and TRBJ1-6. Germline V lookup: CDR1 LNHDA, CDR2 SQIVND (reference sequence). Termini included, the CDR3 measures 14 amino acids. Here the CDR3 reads CASRDGSLGYTFDS.

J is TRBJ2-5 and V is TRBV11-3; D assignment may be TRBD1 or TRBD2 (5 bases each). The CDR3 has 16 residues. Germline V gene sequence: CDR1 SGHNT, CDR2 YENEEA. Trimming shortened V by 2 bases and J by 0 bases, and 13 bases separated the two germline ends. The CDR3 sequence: CASSLRGTGYQETQYF. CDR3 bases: TGTGCCAGCAGCTTAAGAGGGACCGGGTACCAAGAGACCCAGTACTTC.

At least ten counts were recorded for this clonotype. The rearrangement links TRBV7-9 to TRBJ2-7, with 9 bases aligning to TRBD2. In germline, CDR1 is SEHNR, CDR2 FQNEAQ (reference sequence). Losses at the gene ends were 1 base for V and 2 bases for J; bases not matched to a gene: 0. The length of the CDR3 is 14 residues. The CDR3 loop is CASSLERGAYEQYF. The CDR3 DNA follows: TGTGCCAGCAGCTTAGAGCGGGGGGCCTACGAGCAGTACTTC.

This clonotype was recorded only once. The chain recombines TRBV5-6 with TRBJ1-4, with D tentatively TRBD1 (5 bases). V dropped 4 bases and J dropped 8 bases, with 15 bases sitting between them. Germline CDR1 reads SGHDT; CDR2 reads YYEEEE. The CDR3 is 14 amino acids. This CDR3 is CASSTGLGLEKLFF. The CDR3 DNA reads TGTGCCAGCAGCACCGGATTGGGGCTGGAAAAACTGTTTTTT.

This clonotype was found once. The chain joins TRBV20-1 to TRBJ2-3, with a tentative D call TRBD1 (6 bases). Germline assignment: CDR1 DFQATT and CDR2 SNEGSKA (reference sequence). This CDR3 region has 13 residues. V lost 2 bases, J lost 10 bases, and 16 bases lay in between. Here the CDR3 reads CSARSGQYNSQYF. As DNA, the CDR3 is TGCAGTGCTAGATCCGGACAGTATAATTCGCAGTATTTT.

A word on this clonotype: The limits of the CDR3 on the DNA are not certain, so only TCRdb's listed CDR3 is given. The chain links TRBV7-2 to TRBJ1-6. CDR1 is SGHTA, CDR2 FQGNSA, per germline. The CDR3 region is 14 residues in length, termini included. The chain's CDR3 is CASSLGYGYTFGSF.

The CDR3 loop reads CATQHRGGGNEQFF. Written as DNA, the CDR3 is TGTGCCACCCAACACCGCGGGGGGGGGAATGAGCAGTTCTTC. The chain uses TRBV24-1 and TRBJ2-1; 9 bases are a match to TRBD2. Trimming removed 9 bases from V and 7 bases from J; junction bases left unmatched: 9. This CDR3 contains 14 residues. Germline loops: CDR1 KGHDR, CDR2 SFDVKD.

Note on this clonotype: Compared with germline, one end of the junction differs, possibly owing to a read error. CDR3 in amino acids: CASSSGTGESTHHF. CDR3 nucleotide sequence: TGTGCCAGCAGCTCCGGGACAGGGGAGTCGACCCACCACTTC. This chain uses TRBV7-6 with TRBJ2-5, with 10 bases that match TRBD1. CDR1 is SGHVS, CDR2 FNYEAQ, per germline. This CDR3 is built from 14 residues.

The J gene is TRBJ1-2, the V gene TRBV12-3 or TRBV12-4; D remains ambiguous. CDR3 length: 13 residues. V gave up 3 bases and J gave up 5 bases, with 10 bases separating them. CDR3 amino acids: CASSLSGLYGYTF. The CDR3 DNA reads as TGTGCCAGCAGTTTGTCGGGGTTATATGGCTACACCTTC.

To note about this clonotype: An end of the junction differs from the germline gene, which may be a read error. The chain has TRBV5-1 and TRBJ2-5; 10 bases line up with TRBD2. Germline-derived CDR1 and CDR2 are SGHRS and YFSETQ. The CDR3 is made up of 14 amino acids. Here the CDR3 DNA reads TGCGCCGGCAGCAGCGGGAGGGGGCAAGAGACCCAGTACTTC. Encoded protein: CAGSSGRGQETQYF. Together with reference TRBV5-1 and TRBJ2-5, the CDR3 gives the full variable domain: KAGVTQTPRYLIKTRGQQVTLSCSPISGHRSVSWYQQTPGQGLQFLFEYFSETQRNKGNFPGRFSGRQFSNSRSEMNVSTLELGDSALYLCAGSSGRGQETQYFGPGTRLLVL.

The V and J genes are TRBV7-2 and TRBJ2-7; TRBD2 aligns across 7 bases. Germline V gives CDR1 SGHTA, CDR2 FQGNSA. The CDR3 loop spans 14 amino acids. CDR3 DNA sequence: TGTGCCAGCAGCCTAGCGGAGGGGACTGAAGCTTTGTTTGTC. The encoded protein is CASSLAEGTEALFV.